Given below is one TCR beta chain in context. The record originates from a study of blood T cell repertoires in COVID-19. Study in general: Specimens from acute and convalescent COVID-19 originated in the United States, Italy and Spain. Sources were T cells, B-cell-depleted T cells, or PBMCs; the material itself was cDNA or gDNA.

In the original processing: Counts of nucleated cells, estimated from reference gene primer amplification, were obtained. Clones were read by immunoSEQ multiplex PCR, and TCRdb kept only the in-frame ones, dropping some. V, J and clone size reflect that table, while D and trimming were determined from the DNA. The repertoire holds about 110,000 clones, with about two thirds as singletons. Trimming took 4 bases from V and 3 from J, leaving 15 bases between them. Germline values: CDR1 MGHRA, CDR2 YSYEKL. The CDR3 has 16 amino acids. The V gene is TRBV4-1, the J gene TRBJ1-4; D is undetermined. Sequenced material: peripheral blood. This receptor was identified in a human donor with acute or convalescent COVID-19. The donor label of this sample is uncertain. This CDR3 is CASSLSVQVPNEKLFF. In DNA, the CDR3 is TGCGCCAGCAGCCTAAGTGTTCAGGTCCCTAATGAAAAACTGTTTTTT.